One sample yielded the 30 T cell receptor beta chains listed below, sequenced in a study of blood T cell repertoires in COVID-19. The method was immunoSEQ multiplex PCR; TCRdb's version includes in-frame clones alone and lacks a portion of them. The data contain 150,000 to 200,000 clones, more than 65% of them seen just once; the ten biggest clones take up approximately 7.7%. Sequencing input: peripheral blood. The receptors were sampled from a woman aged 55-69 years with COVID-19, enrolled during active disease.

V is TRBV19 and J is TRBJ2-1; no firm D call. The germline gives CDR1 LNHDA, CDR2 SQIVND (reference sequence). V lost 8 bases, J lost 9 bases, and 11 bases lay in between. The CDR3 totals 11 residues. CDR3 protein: CASSTYTEQFF. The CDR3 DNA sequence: TGTGCCAGTTCGACTTATACTGAGCAGTTCTTC.

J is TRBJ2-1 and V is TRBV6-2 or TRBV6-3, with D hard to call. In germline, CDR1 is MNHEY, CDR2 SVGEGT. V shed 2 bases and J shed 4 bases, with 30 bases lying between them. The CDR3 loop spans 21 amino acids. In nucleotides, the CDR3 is TGTGCCAGCAGTTACCTCTCCGTAGCCTCGCCAACATACACTTCATACAATGAGCAGTTCTTC. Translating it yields CASSYLSVASPTYTSYNEQFF.

The CDR3: CASSVAAGLSYNEQFF. CDR3 sequence (DNA): TGTGCCAGCAGCGTAGCTGCGGGCCTTTCCTACAATGAGCAGTTCTTC. The chain uses TRBV9 and TRBJ2-1; D perhaps matches TRBD2 (5 bases). Germline lookup yields CDR1 SGDLS and CDR2 YYNGEE. The CDR3 consists of 16 residues. V lost 0 bases and J 1 base, leaving 11 bases between the germline ends.

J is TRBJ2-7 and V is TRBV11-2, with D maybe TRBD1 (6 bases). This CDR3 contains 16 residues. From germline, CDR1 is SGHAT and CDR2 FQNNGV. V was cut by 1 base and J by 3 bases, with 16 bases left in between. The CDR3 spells CASSLGPGQPVYEQYF. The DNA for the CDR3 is TGTGCCAGCAGCTTAGGACCTGGACAGCCAGTCTACGAGCAGTACTTC.

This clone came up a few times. The CDR3 sequence is CASSQTGGTEAFF. The CDR3 DNA follows: TGTGCCAGCAGTCAGACAGGGGGCACTGAAGCTTTCTTT. The J gene is TRBJ1-1, the V gene TRBV6-2 or TRBV6-3; TRBD1 aligns across 9 bases. Germline V gives CDR1 MNHEY, CDR2 SVGEGT. The CDR3 has 13 amino acids. The V gene end was trimmed by 5 bases and the J gene end by 4 bases; junction bases not matched to a gene: 2.

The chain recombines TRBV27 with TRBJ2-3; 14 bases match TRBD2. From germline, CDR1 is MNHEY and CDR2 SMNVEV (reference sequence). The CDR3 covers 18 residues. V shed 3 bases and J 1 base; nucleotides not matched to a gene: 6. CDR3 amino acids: CASSFGLAGGSRTDTQYF. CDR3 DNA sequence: TGTGCCAGCAGTTTTGGACTAGCGGGAGGAAGTCGCACAGATACGCAGTATTTT.

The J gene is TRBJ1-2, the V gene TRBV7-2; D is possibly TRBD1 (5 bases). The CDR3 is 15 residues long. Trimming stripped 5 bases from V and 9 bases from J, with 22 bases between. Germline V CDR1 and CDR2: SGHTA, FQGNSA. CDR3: CASSTQPGGFGSYTF. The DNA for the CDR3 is TGTGCCAGCAGCACTCAACCGGGGGGTTTCGGGAGCTACACCTTC.

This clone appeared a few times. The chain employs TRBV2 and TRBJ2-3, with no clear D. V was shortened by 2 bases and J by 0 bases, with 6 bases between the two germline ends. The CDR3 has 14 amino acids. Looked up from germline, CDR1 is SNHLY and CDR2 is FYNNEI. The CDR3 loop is CASSEILSTDTQYF. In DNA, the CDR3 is TGTGCCAGCAGTGAAATTCTTAGCACAGATACGCAGTATTTT.

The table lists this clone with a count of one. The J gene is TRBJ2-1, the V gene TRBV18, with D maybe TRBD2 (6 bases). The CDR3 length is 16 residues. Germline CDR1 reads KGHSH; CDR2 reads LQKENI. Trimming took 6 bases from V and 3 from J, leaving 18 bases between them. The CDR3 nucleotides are TGTGCCAGCTCCCTGGACGAGACTAGTCGCTACAATGAGCAGTTCTTC. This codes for CASSLDETSRYNEQFF.

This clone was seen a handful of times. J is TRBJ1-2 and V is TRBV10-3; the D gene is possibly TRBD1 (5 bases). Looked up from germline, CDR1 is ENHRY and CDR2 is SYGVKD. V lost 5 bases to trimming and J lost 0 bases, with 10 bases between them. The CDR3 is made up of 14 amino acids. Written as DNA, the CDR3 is TGTGCCATCAGTCGCCAGGGATCTAACTATGGCTACACCTTC. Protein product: CAISRQGSNYGYTF.

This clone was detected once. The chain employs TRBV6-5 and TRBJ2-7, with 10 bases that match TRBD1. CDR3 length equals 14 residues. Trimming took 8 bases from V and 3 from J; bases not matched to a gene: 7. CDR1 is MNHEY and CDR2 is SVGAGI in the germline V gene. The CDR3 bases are TGTGCCAGCGGACGACAGGGGGCCGGCTACGAGCAGTACGTC. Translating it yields CASGRQGAGYEQYV.

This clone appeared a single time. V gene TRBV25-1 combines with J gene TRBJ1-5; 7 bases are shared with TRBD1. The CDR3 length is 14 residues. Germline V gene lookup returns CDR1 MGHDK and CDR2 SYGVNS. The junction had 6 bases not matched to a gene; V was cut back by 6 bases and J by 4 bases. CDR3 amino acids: CASRQTGSNQPQHF. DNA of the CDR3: TGTGCCAGCAGACAGACAGGGTCGAATCAGCCCCAGCATTTT.

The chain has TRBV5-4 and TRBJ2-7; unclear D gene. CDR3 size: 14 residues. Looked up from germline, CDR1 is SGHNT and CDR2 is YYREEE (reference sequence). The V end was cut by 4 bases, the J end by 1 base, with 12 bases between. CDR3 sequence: CASSRKDKSYEQYF. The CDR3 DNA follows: TGTGCCAGCAGCCGAAAAGACAAGTCCTACGAGCAGTACTTC.

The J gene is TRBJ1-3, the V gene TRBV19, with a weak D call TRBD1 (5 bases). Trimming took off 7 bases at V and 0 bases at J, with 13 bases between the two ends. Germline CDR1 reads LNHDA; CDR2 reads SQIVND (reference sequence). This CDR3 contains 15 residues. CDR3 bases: TGTGCCAGTATCCCGACAGAGATCTCTGGAAACACCATATATTTT. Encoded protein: CASIPTEISGNTIYF.

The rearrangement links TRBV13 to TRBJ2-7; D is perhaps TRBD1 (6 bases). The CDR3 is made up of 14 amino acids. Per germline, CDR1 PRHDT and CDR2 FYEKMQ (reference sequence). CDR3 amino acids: CASSLGTPSHEQYV. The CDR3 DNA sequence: TGTGCCAGCAGCCTAGGGACACCGTCCCACGAGCAGTACGTC.

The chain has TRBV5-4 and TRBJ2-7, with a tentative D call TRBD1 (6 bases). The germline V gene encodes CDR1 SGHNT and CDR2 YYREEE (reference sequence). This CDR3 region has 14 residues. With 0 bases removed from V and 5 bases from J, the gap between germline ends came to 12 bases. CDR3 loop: CASSLDMGADEQYF. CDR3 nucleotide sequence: TGTGCCAGCAGCTTGGATATGGGGGCCGACGAGCAGTACTTC.

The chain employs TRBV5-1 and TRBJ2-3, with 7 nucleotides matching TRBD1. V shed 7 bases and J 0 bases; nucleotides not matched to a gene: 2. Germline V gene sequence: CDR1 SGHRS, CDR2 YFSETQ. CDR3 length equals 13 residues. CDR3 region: CASRQGSTDTQYF. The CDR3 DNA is TGCGCCAGCCGACAGGGTAGCACAGATACGCAGTATTTT.

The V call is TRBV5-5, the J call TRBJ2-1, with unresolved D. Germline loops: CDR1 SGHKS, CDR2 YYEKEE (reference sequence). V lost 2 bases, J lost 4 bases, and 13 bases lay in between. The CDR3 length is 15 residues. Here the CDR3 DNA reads TGTGCCAGCAGCTTCGGCGGCACTAATTACAATGAGCAGTTCTTC. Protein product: CASSFGGTNYNEQFF.

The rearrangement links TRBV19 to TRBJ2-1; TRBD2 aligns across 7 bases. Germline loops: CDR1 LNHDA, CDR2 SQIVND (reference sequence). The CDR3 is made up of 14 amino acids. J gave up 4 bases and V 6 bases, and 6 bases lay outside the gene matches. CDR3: CASRLAGNYNEQFF. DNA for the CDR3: TGTGCCAGTAGGTTAGCGGGTAATTACAATGAGCAGTTCTTC.

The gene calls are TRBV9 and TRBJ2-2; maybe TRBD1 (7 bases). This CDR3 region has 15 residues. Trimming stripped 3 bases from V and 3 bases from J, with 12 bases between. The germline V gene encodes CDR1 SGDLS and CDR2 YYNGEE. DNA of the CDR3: TGTGCCAGCAGCGCGACAGGGACTTACACCGGGGAGCTGTTTTTT. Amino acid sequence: CASSATGTYTGELFF.

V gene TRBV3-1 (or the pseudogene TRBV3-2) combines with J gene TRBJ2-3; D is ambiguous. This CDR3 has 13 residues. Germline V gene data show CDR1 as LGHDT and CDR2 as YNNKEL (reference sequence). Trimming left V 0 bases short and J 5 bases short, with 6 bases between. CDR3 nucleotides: TGTGCCAGCAGCCAAGATCCTAAAGATACGCAGTATTTT. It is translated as CASSQDPKDTQYF.

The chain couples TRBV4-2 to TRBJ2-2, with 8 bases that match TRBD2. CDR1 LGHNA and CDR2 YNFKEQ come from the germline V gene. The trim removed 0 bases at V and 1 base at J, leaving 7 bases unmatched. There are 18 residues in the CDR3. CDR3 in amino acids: CASSQEAREAENTGELFF. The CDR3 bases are TGTGCCAGCAGCCAAGAGGCGCGGGAGGCTGAGAACACCGGGGAGCTGTTTTTT.

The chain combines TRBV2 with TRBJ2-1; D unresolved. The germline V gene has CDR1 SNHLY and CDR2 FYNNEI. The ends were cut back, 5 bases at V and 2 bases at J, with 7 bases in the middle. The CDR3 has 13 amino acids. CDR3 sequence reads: CASSQLTYNEQFF. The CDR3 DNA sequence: TGTGCCAGCAGTCAACTAACCTACAATGAGCAGTTCTTC. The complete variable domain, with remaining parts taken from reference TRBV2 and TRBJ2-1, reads EPEVTQTPSHQVTQMGQEVILRCVPISNHLYFYWYRQILGQKVEFLVSFYNNEISEKSEIFDDQFSVERPDGSNFTLKIRSTKLEDSAMYFCASSQLTYNEQFFGPGTRLTVL.

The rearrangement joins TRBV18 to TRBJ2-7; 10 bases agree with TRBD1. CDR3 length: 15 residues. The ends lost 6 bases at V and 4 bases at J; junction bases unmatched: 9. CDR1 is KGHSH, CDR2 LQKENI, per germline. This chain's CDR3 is CASSPSQDRGYEQYF. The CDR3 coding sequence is TGTGCCAGCTCCCCTAGCCAGGACAGGGGGTACGAGCAGTACTTC.

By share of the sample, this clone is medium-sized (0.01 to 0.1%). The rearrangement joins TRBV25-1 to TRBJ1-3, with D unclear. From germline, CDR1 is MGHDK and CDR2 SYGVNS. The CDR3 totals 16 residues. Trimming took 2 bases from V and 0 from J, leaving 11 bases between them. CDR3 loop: CASSEGVRNSGNTIYF. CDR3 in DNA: TGTGCCAGCAGTGAAGGAGTACGGAACTCTGGAAACACCATATATTTT.

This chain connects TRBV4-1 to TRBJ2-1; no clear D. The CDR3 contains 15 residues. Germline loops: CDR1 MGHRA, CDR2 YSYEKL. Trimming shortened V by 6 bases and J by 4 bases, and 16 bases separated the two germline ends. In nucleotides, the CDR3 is TGCGCCAGCAGGTCCGCGGAAGGAAGTTACAATGAGCAGTTCTTC. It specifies CASRSAEGSYNEQFF.

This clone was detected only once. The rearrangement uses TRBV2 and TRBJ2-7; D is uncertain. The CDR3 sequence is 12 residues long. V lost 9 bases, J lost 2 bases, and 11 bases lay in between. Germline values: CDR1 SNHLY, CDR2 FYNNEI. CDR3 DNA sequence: TGTGCCAGTAGCCTCACGACCTACGAGCAGTACTTC. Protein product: CASSLTTYEQYF.

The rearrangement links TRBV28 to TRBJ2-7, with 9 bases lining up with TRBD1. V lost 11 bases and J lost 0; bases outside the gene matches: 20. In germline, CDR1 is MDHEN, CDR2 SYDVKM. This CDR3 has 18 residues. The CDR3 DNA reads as TGTGCCGCCGCCCCCACCGGGACAGGGATACAAAGCTCCTACGAGCAGTACTTC. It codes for CAAAPTGTGIQSSYEQYF.

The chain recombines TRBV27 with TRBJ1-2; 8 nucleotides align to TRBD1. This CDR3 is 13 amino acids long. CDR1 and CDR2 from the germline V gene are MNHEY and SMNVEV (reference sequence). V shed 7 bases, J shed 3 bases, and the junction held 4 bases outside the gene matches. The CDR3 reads CASKQTGDYGYTF. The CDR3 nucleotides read TGTGCCAGCAAACAGACAGGGGACTATGGCTACACCTTC.

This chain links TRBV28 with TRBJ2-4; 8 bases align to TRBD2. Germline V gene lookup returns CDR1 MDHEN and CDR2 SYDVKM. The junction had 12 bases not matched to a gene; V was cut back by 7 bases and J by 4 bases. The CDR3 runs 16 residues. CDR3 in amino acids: CASTEGFAGGKNIQYF. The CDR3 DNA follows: TGTGCCAGCACCGAGGGTTTTGCGGGGGGAAAAAACATTCAGTACTTC. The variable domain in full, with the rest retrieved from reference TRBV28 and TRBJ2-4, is DVKVTQSSRYLVKRTGEKVFLECVQDMDHENMFWYRQDPGLGLRLIYFSYDVKMKEKGDIPEGYSVSREKKERFSLILESASTNQTSMYLCASTEGFAGGKNIQYFGAGTRLSVL.